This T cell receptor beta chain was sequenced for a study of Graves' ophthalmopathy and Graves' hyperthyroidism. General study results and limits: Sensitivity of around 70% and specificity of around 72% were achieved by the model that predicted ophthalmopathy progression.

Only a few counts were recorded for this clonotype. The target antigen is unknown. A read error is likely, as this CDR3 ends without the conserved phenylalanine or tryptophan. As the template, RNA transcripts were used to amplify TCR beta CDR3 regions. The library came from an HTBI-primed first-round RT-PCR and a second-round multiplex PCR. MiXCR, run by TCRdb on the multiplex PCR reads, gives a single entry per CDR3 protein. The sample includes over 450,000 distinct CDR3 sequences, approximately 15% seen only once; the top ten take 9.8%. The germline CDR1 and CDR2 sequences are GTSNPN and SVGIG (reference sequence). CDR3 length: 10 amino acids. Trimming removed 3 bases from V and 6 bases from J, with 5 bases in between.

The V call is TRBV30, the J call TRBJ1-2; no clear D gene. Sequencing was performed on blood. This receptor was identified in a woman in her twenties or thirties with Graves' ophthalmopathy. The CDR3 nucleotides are TGTGCCTGGAGGGAGAATGGCTACACCCTC. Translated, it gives CAWRENGYTL.